This T cell receptor (beta chain) derives from a study of CD8 T cells in ankylosing spondylitis. The table lists this clonotype with many counts. The target antigen is unknown. Whole-study findings and limits: Seemingly characteristic of ankylosing spondylitis blood was a TCR beta motif consisting of several highly homologous variants. Disease-linked clones were found to be CD8+ and relatively rare in peripheral blood.

Preparation of TCR beta libraries was done by quantitative 5'-RACE with molecular barcodes. In TCRdb, the 5' RACE reads were re-called with MiXCR into one record per CDR3 protein. The table records 250,000 to 400,000 distinct CDR3 sequences, 11% of them present only once. Trimming removed 4 bases from V and 4 bases from J, with 8 bases in between. The CDR3 sequence is 13 residues long. Germline V gene lookup returns CDR1 SGHRS and CDR2 YFSETQ. This receptor was obtained from a female donor with ankylosing spondylitis or in good health (not recorded which). Material: blood, either unsorted or a sorted T cell fraction (not recorded which). This chain links TRBV5-1 with TRBJ2-2; D remains unclear. In DNA, the CDR3 is TGCGCCAGCAGCCTCGACCTCACCGGGGAGCTGTTTTTT. Amino acids: CASSLDLTGELFF.